The source of this T cell receptor beta chain is a study of cytomegalovirus exposure and HLA in healthy donors. Study overall: One earlier analysis, a look at approximately 190 million T cells, found some 120 million unique TCR beta sequences.

Whole-study findings and limits: The study flagged about 160 TCR beta chains as cytomegalovirus-associated. Sequencing probably produced one cluster of sequence variants that were highly shared. When analyzed later, a missense DCLRE1C variant was found to be linked to TCR beta V- and J-gene trimming.

V trimming: 5 bases; J trimming: 1 base; junction bases outside the gene matches: 4. The CDR3 is 16 amino acids. CDR1 and CDR2 from the germline V gene are SGHAT and FQDESV (reference sequence). In regard to this clone: Its antigen is undetermined.

Both 60 Vbeta primers and 13 Jbeta primers went into the PCR. Measured with immunoSEQ multiplex PCR; TCRdb has only the in-frame clones, and not every one. The sample lists some 98,000 clones, about 81% occurring once. The sequencing input was PBMCs. This clonotype was sampled from a man between 18 and 29 years old in good health and CMV-seropositive. The V and J genes are TRBV11-1 and TRBJ2-3, with 12 bases lining up with TRBD2. The chain's CDR3 is CASSPRTSGGTDTQYF. The CDR3 DNA reads TGTGCCAGCAGCCCCCGGACTAGCGGGGGCACAGATACGCAGTATTTT.